These 26 T cell receptor beta chains came from one sample sequenced in a study of regulatory T cells in long-lasting Graves disease. This sample's time point: newly diagnosed GD, antithyroid drugs for less than 3 months. The TCR library was prepared using RNA isolated from PBMCs. Construction of TCR beta libraries relied on iRepertoire HTBI primers and on Arm-PCR targeting CDR3 regions. One entry per CDR3 protein, called by TCRdb with MiXCR from the multiplex PCR reads. The profile shows a few hundred thousand distinct CDR3 sequences, around 15% of them singletons. Separately, the same data were catalogued under a study of T cells in Graves' hyperthyroidism and ophthalmopathy.

The source was peripheral blood mononuclear cells (PBMCs), collected at new diagnosis, from a patient treated with antithyroid drugs. The receptors here all came from a woman aged 18-29 years with Graves disease.

The rearrangement joins TRBV28 to TRBJ1-4; the D gene is possibly TRBD1 (6 bases). Trimming removed 1 base at V and 7 bases at J, with 10 bases between. The CDR3 covers 14 residues. CDR1 is MDHEN and CDR2 is SYDVKM in the germline V gene. CDR3 in amino acids: CASSLSGAGEKLFF. CDR3 in DNA: TGTGCCAGCAGTTTATCAGGGGCCGGTGAAAAACTGTTTTTT.

This clonotype was counted between two and nine times. This rearrangement joins TRBV4-1 to TRBJ1-6, with D unclear. Germline assignment: CDR1 MGHRA and CDR2 YSYEKL. This CDR3 has 15 amino acids. V was cut by 0 bases and J by 8 bases, with 11 bases left in between. Here the CDR3 DNA reads TGCGCCAGCAGCCAAGATGAAACATCTTATTCACCCCTCCACTTT. Encoded protein: CASSQDETSYSPLHF.

This clonotype was picked up a small number of times. This rearrangement joins TRBV27 to TRBJ1-2; D is unresolved. With 3 bases removed from V and 7 bases from J, the gap between germline ends came to 12 bases. The CDR3 contains 13 residues. The germline CDR1 and CDR2 sequences are MNHEY and SMNVEV (reference sequence). For the CDR3, the DNA is TGTGCCAGCAGTTTGAATGAGGACTGTGGCTACACCTTC. Its protein product is CASSLNEDCGYTF.

V gene TRBV6-2 or TRBV6-3 combines with J gene TRBJ2-1; 7 bases line up with TRBD1. This CDR3 has 15 amino acids. V lost 6 bases to trimming and J lost 6 bases; unmatched junction nucleotides: 11. Germline CDR1 and CDR2: MNHEY and SVGEGT. CDR3 protein: CASSKGAAYINEQFF. The CDR3 nucleotides read TGTGCCAGCAGCAAGGGGGCCGCATATATCAATGAGCAGTTCTTC.

This clonotype was seen more than once but under ten times. V gene TRBV6-1 combines with J gene TRBJ1-3; D uncertain. Trimming took off 7 bases at V and 6 bases at J, with 13 bases between the two ends. The CDR3 is made up of 13 amino acids. Per the germline V gene, CDR1 is MNHNS and CDR2 is SASEGT. The DNA of the CDR3 is TGTGCCAGCACTTTTGGACCCACAAACACCATATATTTT. Amino acid sequence: CASTFGPTNTIYF.

This clonotype was seen repeatedly, ten times or more. V and J are TRBV2 and TRBJ1-2; D is undetermined. The length of the CDR3 is 11 residues. The germline gives CDR1 SNHLY, CDR2 FYNNEI. Trimming removed 10 bases from V and 8 bases from J, with 14 bases in between. CDR3 in DNA: TGTGCCAACTGGGGAGGATTAGGCTACACCTTC. Translating gives CANWGGLGYTF.

The table lists this clonotype with a few counts. The rearrangement joins TRBV28 to TRBJ2-7, with D hard to call. The CDR3 has 11 amino acids. V dropped 10 bases and J dropped 5 bases, with 12 bases sitting between them. CDR1 is MDHEN, CDR2 SYDVKM, per germline. As DNA, the CDR3 is TGTGCCACCGTAGGAATGGACGAGCAGTACTTC. This gives the protein CATVGMDEQYF.

This clonotype has a handful of counts. This chain connects TRBV29-1 to TRBJ2-3; unclear D gene. This CDR3 is 11 amino acids long. Trimming pared 5 bases from V and 1 base from J, leaving 4 bases between. Germline lookup yields CDR1 SQVTM and CDR2 ANQGSEA. The CDR3 region has the DNA TGCAGCGTTCTAGGCACAGATACGCAGTATTTT. As protein: CSVLGTDTQYF.

With respect to this clonotype: A far larger clone is off by one base, so a read error is likely. The J gene is TRBJ2-4, the V gene TRBV11-2, with 9 bases matching TRBD2. The germline V gene has CDR1 SGHAT and CDR2 FQNNGV. V gave up 6 bases and J gave up 13 bases; unmatched junction bases: 16. There are 15 residues in the CDR3. In nucleotides, the CDR3 is TGTGCCAGCAGGTATAGCGGGGGTTCCTACAATGAGCAGTACTTC. Its translation: CASRYSGGSYNEQYF.

This clonotype was counted many times. The chain carries TRBV2 and TRBJ2-5; weak D call: TRBD1 (5 bases). V dropped 8 bases and J dropped 5 bases, with 12 bases sitting between them. The CDR3 is made up of 12 amino acids. CDR1 and CDR2 from the germline V gene are SNHLY and FYNNEI. The CDR3: CASGHEGETQYF. In DNA, the CDR3 is TGTGCCAGCGGACATGAAGGGGAGACCCAGTACTTC.

The J gene is TRBJ2-3, the V gene TRBV4-2; no firm D call. CDR1 LGHNA and CDR2 YNFKEQ come from the germline V gene. The CDR3 has 15 amino acids. The V end was cut by 0 bases, the J end by 3 bases, with 10 bases between. In DNA, the CDR3 is TGTGCCAGCAGCCAAGATAGGGCAGCTACAGATACGCAGTATTTT. This gives the protein CASSQDRAATDTQYF.

This clonotype was picked up a small number of times. The CDR3 end shows no conserved phenylalanine or tryptophan, and so a read error is likely. J is TRBJ2-7 and V is TRBV12-3 or TRBV12-4; possibly TRBD1 or TRBD2 for D (5 bases each). The V end was cut by 6 bases, the J end by 6 bases, with 24 bases between. There are 16 residues in the CDR3. The CDR3 here is CASSPPSGPGWVEQYL. Here the CDR3 DNA reads TGTGCCAGCAGCCCTCCTTCGGGACCGGGGTGGGTCGAGCAGTACCTC.

This clonotype was counted at least ten times. V and J are TRBV20-1 and TRBJ1-5, with a tentative D call TRBD1 (5 bases). CDR1 and CDR2 from the germline V gene are DFQATT and SNEGSKA (reference sequence). The CDR3 is 14 residues long. V dropped 6 bases and J dropped 0 bases, with 12 bases sitting between them. The CDR3 DNA reads TGCAGTGCCCTCCAGGGTGTTAGCAATCAGCCCCAGCATTTT. Translation: CSALQGVSNQPQHF.

V usage is TRBV7-9 and J usage is TRBJ1-5; D possibly corresponds to TRBD1 (6 bases). V lost 4 bases to trimming and J lost 2 bases, with 18 bases between them. Germline V gene sequence: CDR1 SEHNR, CDR2 FQNEAQ (reference sequence). CDR3 size: 17 residues. CDR3 sequence (DNA): TGTGCCAGCAGCTCAGGGGCTTGGCCCGTGGGCAATCAGCCCCAGCATTTT. This gives the protein CASSSGAWPVGNQPQHF.

This clonotype was seen many times. The chain carries TRBV7-8 and TRBJ1-4; tentatively, D is TRBD1 (6 bases). The CDR3 has 15 residues. The V end was cut by 0 bases, the J end by 6 bases, with 11 bases between. Germline V gene sequence: CDR1 SGHVS, CDR2 FQNEAQ. CDR3 in DNA: TGTGCCAGCAGCTTAGCGGGGGGCGCGGATGAAAAACTGTTTTTT. Translation gives CASSLAGGADEKLFF.

This clonotype was observed at least ten times. The chain is built from TRBV20-1 and TRBJ2-1; D remains unclear. This CDR3 is built from 12 residues. Per the germline V gene, CDR1 is DFQATT and CDR2 is SNEGSKA (reference sequence). Trimming shortened V by 3 bases and J by 9 bases, and 12 bases separated the two germline ends. CDR3 in amino acids: CSARKGDTEQFF. The CDR3, as DNA: TGCAGTGCTAGGAAAGGTGATACTGAGCAGTTCTTC.

This clonotype occurred a few times. The chain combines TRBV5-1 with TRBJ1-5; tentatively, D is TRBD1 (6 bases). Germline CDR1 and CDR2: SGHRS and YFSETQ. Trimming removed 0 bases at V and 0 bases at J, with 13 bases between. The CDR3 sequence is 17 residues long. This CDR3 is CASSLALGADSNQPQHF. CDR3 in DNA: TGCGCCAGCAGCTTGGCCTTGGGGGCCGATAGCAATCAGCCCCAGCATTTT.

There are many counts of this clonotype. The chain couples TRBV4-1 to TRBJ2-3; tentatively, D is TRBD2 (5 bases). V gave up 4 bases and J gave up 6 bases, with 11 bases separating them. CDR1 and CDR2 from the germline V gene are MGHRA and YSYEKL. The CDR3 extends over 13 amino acids. CDR3 in amino acids: CASSLSGFDTQYF. CDR3 coding DNA: TGCGCCAGCAGCCTCTCGGGGTTTGATACGCAGTATTTT.

The gene calls are TRBV7-2 and TRBJ1-1, with D unresolved. Looked up from germline, CDR1 is SGHTA and CDR2 is FQGNSA. The ends were cut back, 5 bases at V and 1 base at J, with 26 bases in the middle. CDR3 length equals 19 residues. Written as DNA, the CDR3 is TGTGCCAGCAGCCTATCCCCCGCGTGGCAGGAGTCCCCGAACACTGAAGCTTTCTTT. Translation: CASSLSPAWQESPNTEAFF.

This clonotype was observed many times. The chain combines TRBV30 with TRBJ1-1; D remains unclear. The V end was cut by 4 bases, the J end by 4 bases, with 10 bases between. This CDR3 comprises 12 residues. CDR1 GTSNPN and CDR2 SVGIG come from the germline V gene (reference sequence). The CDR3 DNA is TGTGCCTGGACCCCGGGCGGCACTGAAGCTTTCTTT. Translated, it gives CAWTPGGTEAFF. Full variable domain (outside the CDR3, taken from reference TRBV30 and TRBJ1-1): SQTIHQWPATLVQPVGSPLSLECTVEGTSNPNLYWYRQAAGRGLQLLFYSVGIGQISSEVPQNLSASRPQDRQFILSSKKLLLSDSGFYLCAWTPGGTEAFFGQGTRLTVV.

The chain combines TRBV20-1 with TRBJ1-2, with TRBD1 matching 9 bases. Germline V gives CDR1 DFQATT, CDR2 SNEGSKA (reference sequence). The CDR3 sequence is 15 residues long. V shed 0 bases and J 4 bases; nucleotides not matched to a gene: 6. CDR3 residues: CSARDGTGRAYGYTF. CDR3 sequence (DNA): TGCAGTGCTAGAGATGGGACAGGGCGGGCCTATGGCTACACCTTC.

There are many counts of this clonotype. This chain uses TRBV14 with TRBJ2-1; D gene unclear. Germline V gene data show CDR1 as SGHDN and CDR2 as FVKESK. V lost 0 bases and J lost 6, with 9 bases in between. The CDR3 is 14 amino acids. This chain's CDR3 is CASSQDLGRNEQFF. DNA of the CDR3: TGTGCCAGCAGCCAAGATCTTGGCCGCAATGAGCAGTTCTTC.

The table lists this clonotype with a few counts. V gene TRBV24-1 combines with J gene TRBJ2-1; possibly TRBD2 for D (5 bases). With 9 bases removed from V and 0 bases from J, the gap between germline ends came to 14 bases. The CDR3 has 15 residues. Germline V lookup: CDR1 KGHDR, CDR2 SFDVKD. The CDR3 loop is CATERTLSSYNEQFF. The CDR3 coding sequence is TGTGCCACCGAACGGACTCTGAGCTCCTACAATGAGCAGTTCTTC.

This clonotype was seen ten or more times. This chain links TRBV6-1 with TRBJ1-1; D not certain. The germline V and J ends were trimmed by 7 bases and 0 bases, with 12 bases remaining between them. Germline CDR1 is MNHNS and CDR2 is SASEGT. CDR3 size: 14 residues. The CDR3 sequence: CASTIAGVNTEAFF. The CDR3 region has the DNA TGTGCCAGCACTATCGCGGGCGTGAACACTGAAGCTTTCTTT.

On this clonotype itself: It may be a read error: a sequence one base away is much more abundant. This sequence joins TRBV6-2 or TRBV6-3 and TRBJ2-3, with TRBD2 identical over 13 bases. J gave up 2 bases and V 2 bases, and 10 bases lay outside the gene matches. This CDR3 comprises 19 residues. CDR1 is MNHEY and CDR2 is SVGEGT in the germline V gene. The CDR3 spells CASSYHGTSGDRFTDTQYF. Written as DNA, the CDR3 is TGTGCCAGCAGTTACCACGGGACTAGCGGGGATAGATTCACAGATACGCAGTATTTT.

Remarks on this clonotype: This may arise from a read error, as a much more abundant clone is one base away. The chain has TRBV27 and TRBJ1-2; 9 bases map to TRBD1. V lost 10 bases, J lost 7 bases, and 7 bases stayed unmatched. From germline, CDR1 is MNHEY and CDR2 SMNVEV (reference sequence). This CDR3 is 12 amino acids long. The CDR3 DNA is TGTGCCACGCGACAGGGGGTGGGTGGCTACACCTTC. It codes for CATRQGVGGYTF.